This T cell receptor (beta chain) was captured by sequencing in a study of lymphopenia after photon versus proton radiotherapy. Points from the study as a whole: Proton therapy kept repertoires fairly stable, unlike photons, which gained effector/memory cells.

Clones were sequenced by immunoSEQ multiplex PCR, and TCRdb holds only the in-frame ones, with some missing. Counted here are some 70,000 clones, more than 75% occurring once; the ten biggest clones make up approximately 11%. CDR3 size: 14 residues. CDR1 is MGHDK and CDR2 is SYGVNS in the germline V gene. Trimming shortened V by 3 bases and J by 4 bases, and 12 bases separated the two germline ends. Remarks on this clone: Antigen unknown.

The chain carries TRBV25-1 and TRBJ1-2, with D possibly matching TRBD1 (5 bases). Specimen: peripheral blood, collected from a patient treated with proton-based radiotherapy. This receptor was identified in an elderly man with esophageal cancer. The CDR3 here is CASSDAGASYGYTF. The CDR3 DNA reads as TGTGCCAGCAGTGATGCTGGGGCAAGCTATGGCTACACCTTC.